This section outlines one T cell receptor (beta chain) sequence together with its context. Germline CDR1 and CDR2: ENHRY and SYGVKD. V trimming: 5 bases; J trimming: 8 bases; junction bases outside the gene matches: 9. This CDR3 spans 14 amino acids. The sample belongs to a study of blood T cell repertoires in COVID-19. At the level of the study: Spain, Italy and the United States supplied samples that represented acute and convalescent COVID-19. From T cells, B-cell-depleted T cells, or PBMCs came the material, which was cDNA or gDNA.

How the authors handled the data: The authors estimated nucleated cell counts from reference gene primer amplification. TCRdb's copy holds only in-frame clones and misses some; the assay was immunoSEQ multiplex PCR. V and J calls and clone size are copied from that table; D and trimming were computed from the DNA. The sample shows around 300,000 clones, around 89% of them seen only once. The chain uses TRBV10-3 and TRBJ1-1; 9 nucleotides agree with TRBD1. Specimen: PBMCs or T cells enriched from blood (not recorded which). This receptor was obtained from a woman aged 18-35 years who had recovered from COVID-19. CDR3 DNA sequence: TGTGCCATCAGTCCGACAGGGGGTCGCTCGGAAGCTTTCTTT. Its protein is CAISPTGGRSEAFF.